This entry lists 31 T cell receptor beta chains sequenced from one sample in a study of vaccination effects on CD4 cells after COVID-19. Culturing for around ten days preceded CD4+ T cell isolation. Either the BNT162b2 or mRNA-1273 vaccine was given to participants in two doses. Measured with immunoSEQ multiplex PCR; TCRdb has only the in-frame clones, and not every one. The top ten hold about 10% of the sample, which has over 8,500 clones, 65% to 80% seen once. For these receptors, no antigen is known. Source: CD4+ T cells from PBMCs cultured without peptide, taken after COVID-19 vaccination. Source of these receptors: a human donor who received a COVID-19 vaccine.

This clone showed up just a few times. This chain uses TRBV5-4 with TRBJ1-1; no reliable D call. The ends were cut back, 4 bases at V and 2 bases at J, with 6 bases in the middle. The CDR3 length is 12 residues. The germline V gene encodes CDR1 SGHNT and CDR2 YYREEE (reference sequence). The CDR3 protein is CASSQANTEAFF. The DNA of the CDR3 is TGTGCCAGCAGCCAAGCCAACACTGAAGCTTTCTTT.

The chain joins TRBV7-9 to TRBJ1-4; the D is unclear. The CDR3 covers 15 residues. The germline gives CDR1 SEHNR, CDR2 FQNEAQ (reference sequence). V gave up 4 bases and J gave up 8 bases, with 17 bases separating them. CDR3 residues: CASSSGRISGEKLFF. CDR3 bases: TGTGCCAGCAGCTCCGGACGGATCTCGGGGGAAAAACTGTTTTTT. The full variable domain, with the rest looked up from reference TRBV7-9 and TRBJ1-4, is DTGVSQNPRHKITKRGQNVTFRCDPISEHNRLYWYRQTLGQGPEFLTYFQNEAQLEKSRLLSDRFSAERPKGSFSTLEIQRTEQGDSAMYLCASSSGRISGEKLFFGSGTQLSVL.

The J gene is TRBJ2-7, the V gene TRBV5-1; 7 nucleotides line up with TRBD1. This CDR3 contains 14 residues. V dropped 3 bases and J dropped 2; count of bases not matched to a gene: 5. Looked up from germline, CDR1 is SGHRS and CDR2 is YFSETQ. This chain's CDR3 is CASSSTGAAYEQYF. DNA for the CDR3: TGCGCCAGCAGCTCCACAGGGGCGGCCTACGAGCAGTACTTC.

The V gene is TRBV21-1, the J gene TRBJ2-4; the table calls TRBD2, which could not be checked here. TRBV21-1 is listed as a pseudogene. There are 20 residues in the CDR3. CDR3 in amino acids: CASSKGPSVRRDPAKNIQYF. The CDR3 DNA follows: TGTGCCAGCAGCAAAGGCCCATCTGTCCGGCGGGACCCAGCCAAAAACATTCAGTACTTC.

Comments on this clone: Germline and junction disagree at one end, which may indicate a read error. This rearrangement joins TRBV24-1 to TRBJ1-5, with 7 bases identical to TRBD1. Germline-derived CDR1 and CDR2 are KGHDR and SFDVKD. The CDR3 extends over 17 amino acids. In nucleotides, the CDR3 is TGTGCCACGAGTGTGGAGGGGGCCGCTTATAGCAATCAGCCCCAGCATTTT. It translates to CATSVEGAAYSNQPQHF.

The V gene is TRBV2, the J gene TRBJ2-3; TRBD1 agrees at 10 bases. Germline V gene data show CDR1 as SNHLY and CDR2 as FYNNEI. The J segment lost 6 bases and the V segment lost 5 bases, leaving 8 bases of the junction unmatched. This CDR3 comprises 15 residues. The CDR3 reads CASSLTGQGVDTQYF. In DNA, the CDR3 is TGTGCCAGCAGTTTAACAGGACAGGGGGTTGATACGCAGTATTTT.

This chain connects TRBV30 to TRBJ1-1; D not resolved. Trimming stripped 0 bases from V and 6 bases from J, with 5 bases between. Germline CDR1 reads GTSNPN; CDR2 reads SVGIG (reference sequence). This CDR3 comprises 11 residues. The CDR3 is CAWSVLAEAFF. CDR3 coding DNA: TGTGCCTGGAGTGTCCTAGCTGAAGCTTTCTTT.

The rearrangement links TRBV14 to TRBJ2-7; D is ambiguous. CDR1 SGHDN and CDR2 FVKESK come from the germline V gene. V was shortened by 0 bases and J by 6 bases, with 9 bases between the two germline ends. This CDR3 region has 13 residues. The CDR3 sequence is CASSQEWVSEQYF. CDR3 DNA sequence: TGTGCCAGCAGCCAAGAATGGGTTTCCGAGCAGTACTTC.

The CDR3 protein is CASSEAGYGYTF. Here the CDR3 DNA reads TGTGCCAGCAGTGAAGCAGGCTATGGCTACACCTTC. The genes are TRBV6-1 and TRBJ1-2; D is ambiguous. The CDR3 is 12 residues long. The germline V gene has CDR1 MNHNS and CDR2 SASEGT. Trimming cost V 0 bases and J 4 bases, with 3 bases left between them.

The chain couples TRBV5-1 to TRBJ2-2; 12 bases map to TRBD1. The CDR3 consists of 18 residues. Germline trimming cut 0 bases from V and 6 bases from J; bases unmatched to any gene: 9. Germline V lookup: CDR1 SGHRS, CDR2 YFSETQ. The CDR3 bases are TGCGCCAGCAGCTTGGAGGGACAGGGGGCGCCGGGGGCCGGGGAGCTGTTTTTT. This codes for CASSLEGQGAPGAGELFF.

V is TRBV10-3 and J is TRBJ2-1; no reliable D call. Germline assignment: CDR1 ENHRY and CDR2 SYGVKD. Trimming pared 3 bases from V and 6 bases from J, leaving 6 bases between. The CDR3 runs to 12 residues. CDR3 sequence: CAISDASNEQFF. Here the CDR3 DNA reads TGTGCCATCAGTGATGCGAGCAATGAGCAGTTCTTC.

The CDR3 loop is CSAIGTGRTEAFF. In nucleotides, the CDR3 is TGCAGCGCTATCGGGACAGGGAGGACTGAAGCTTTCTTT. The chain recombines TRBV29-1 with TRBJ1-1, with TRBD1 matching over 9 bases. The CDR3 extends over 13 amino acids. Per the germline V gene, CDR1 is SQVTM and CDR2 is ANQGSEA. After removal of 7 bases from V and 5 bases from J, the junction contained 8 bases not matched to a gene. The whole variable domain, filled in from reference TRBV29-1 and TRBJ1-1, reads SAVISQKPSRDICQRGTSLTIQCQVDSQVTMMFWYRQQPGQSLTLIATANQGSEATYESGFVIDKFPISRPNLTFSTLTVSNMSPEDSSIYLCSAIGTGRTEAFFGQGTRLTVV.

DNA of the CDR3: TGTGCCAGCAGTTATATAGGGCGTGGTGGCTACACCTTC. Residues: CASSYIGRGGYTF. The rearrangement uses TRBV6-2 or TRBV6-3 and TRBJ1-2, with unresolved D. Germline CDR1 is MNHEY and CDR2 is SVGEGT. Between the trimmed V and J ends, which lost 3 bases and 7 bases, there was a span of 12 bases. The CDR3 consists of 13 residues.

The CDR3 DNA is TGTGCCAGCAGTGGGGGTGTCGGGGAAATGAACACTGAAGCTTTCTTT. Its translation: CASSGGVGEMNTEAFF. The chain joins TRBV2 to TRBJ1-1; D gene unclear. V lost 4 bases, J lost 0 bases, and 15 bases lay in between. There are 16 residues in the CDR3. CDR1 is SNHLY, CDR2 FYNNEI, per germline.

The chain has TRBV21-1 and TRBJ2-7; the DNA was not compared with TRBD2, the D call given in the table. TRBV21-1 is described as a pseudogene. The CDR3 runs 14 residues. The CDR3: CAIRYGGNPYEQYF. The CDR3, as DNA: TGTGCCATCCGGTACGGGGGAAACCCCTACGAGCAGTACTTC.

The chain carries TRBV20-1 and TRBJ2-1; possible D gene TRBD2, 6 bases. Germline loops: CDR1 DFQATT, CDR2 SNEGSKA (reference sequence). The CDR3 spans 13 residues. The germline V and J ends were trimmed by 3 bases and 7 bases, with 13 bases remaining between them. The CDR3: CSASMGTGNEQFF. As DNA, the CDR3 is TGCAGTGCTAGTATGGGGACTGGTAATGAGCAGTTCTTC.

The rearrangement joins TRBV25-1 to TRBJ2-2; D is unresolved. The CDR3 sequence is 14 residues long. Trimming removed 6 bases from V and 0 bases from J, with 8 bases in between. Germline CDR1 is MGHDK and CDR2 is SYGVNS. The CDR3 region is CASRGKTNTGELFF. The CDR3 coding sequence is TGTGCCAGCAGAGGCAAAACGAACACCGGGGAGCTGTTTTTT.

The V gene is TRBV18, the J gene TRBJ1-3; D remains unclear. Germline V lookup: CDR1 KGHSH, CDR2 LQKENI. V lost 3 bases to trimming and J lost 1 base, with 4 bases between them. There are 13 residues in the CDR3. Here the CDR3 reads CASSPTSGNTIYF. As DNA, the CDR3 is TGTGCCAGCTCACCTACGTCTGGAAACACCATATATTTT.

The rearrangement links TRBV19 to TRBJ1-1; TRBD1 is a possible D gene (6 bases). Germline lookup yields CDR1 LNHDA and CDR2 SQIVND (reference sequence). The CDR3 sequence is 14 residues long. The germline V and J ends were trimmed by 5 bases and 1 base, with 11 bases remaining between them. CDR3 region: CASSWGGANTEAFF. The CDR3 DNA reads TGTGCCAGTAGTTGGGGGGGCGCGAACACTGAAGCTTTCTTT.

This sequence joins TRBV3-1 (or the pseudogene TRBV3-2) and TRBJ2-1, with 10 bases lining up with TRBD2. Germline assignment: CDR1 LGHDT and CDR2 YNNKEL (reference sequence). The CDR3 sequence is 17 residues long. The junction had 6 bases not matched to a gene; V was cut back by 3 bases and J by 1 base. This chain's CDR3 is CASSQSPSGSSYNEQFF. CDR3 DNA: TGTGCCAGCAGCCAGTCCCCTAGCGGGAGTTCCTACAATGAGCAGTTCTTC.

The chain recombines TRBV18 with TRBJ1-6; tentative D call: TRBD1 (6 bases). The CDR3 runs 14 residues. The germline V and J ends were trimmed by 4 bases and 4 bases, with 8 bases remaining between them. Germline V gives CDR1 KGHSH, CDR2 LQKENI. Here the CDR3 DNA reads TGTGCCAGCTCACAACAGGGTTATAATTCACCCCTCCACTTT. It yields the protein CASSQQGYNSPLHF.

This rearrangement joins TRBV7-2 to TRBJ1-6; D is perhaps TRBD1 (6 bases). Germline CDR1 and CDR2: SGHTA and FQGNSA. Trimming left V 1 base short and J 2 bases short, with 9 bases between. The CDR3 length is 16 residues. The CDR3 nucleotides read TGTGCCAGCAGCTTAGTGCAGGGGACCTATAATTCACCCCTCCACTTT. Encoded protein: CASSLVQGTYNSPLHF.

The chain has TRBV27 and TRBJ1-6; D unresolved. The CDR3 is 13 amino acids. Trimming left V 6 bases short and J 9 bases short, with 12 bases between. CDR1 is MNHEY and CDR2 is SMNVEV in the germline V gene (reference sequence). CDR3 sequence reads: CASRSDSSSPLHF. In DNA, the CDR3 is TGTGCCAGCAGGTCGGATAGTAGTTCACCCCTCCACTTT.

The rearrangement links TRBV6-5 to TRBJ1-1; D unresolved. Deletions cut 8 bases from V and 7 bases from J, with 11 bases between. The CDR3 covers 11 residues. Germline lookup yields CDR1 MNHEY and CDR2 SVGAGI. The CDR3 DNA reads as TGTGCCAGCGTGAACGGCGGTGAAGCTTTCTTT. Translation: CASVNGGEAFF.

A few counts support this clone. In nucleotides, the CDR3 is TGTGCCAGCTCACCAGGGGCGGGATACGAGCAGTACTTC. Amino acid sequence: CASSPGAGYEQYF. The rearrangement links TRBV18 to TRBJ2-7, with D possibly matching TRBD2 (6 bases). V was pared by 2 bases and J by 4 bases, with 9 bases between. The germline gives CDR1 KGHSH, CDR2 LQKENI. The CDR3 is 13 residues long.

J is TRBJ1-1 and V is TRBV10-3, with 7 bases matching TRBD1. Germline assignment: CDR1 ENHRY and CDR2 SYGVKD. J gave up 3 bases and V 3 bases, and 13 bases lay outside the gene matches. The CDR3 totals 17 residues. Here the CDR3 reads CAISEGRGFETDTEAFF. In DNA form, the CDR3 reads TGTGCCATCAGTGAAGGCAGGGGGTTTGAGACGGACACTGAAGCTTTCTTT.

The V call is TRBV9, the J call TRBJ1-2, with 8 bases identical to TRBD1. Trimming took 5 bases from V and 4 from J; bases not matched to a gene: 4. This CDR3 has 13 residues. Germline loops: CDR1 SGDLS, CDR2 YYNGEE. CDR3 loop: CASRSGGGYGYTF. The CDR3 region has the DNA TGTGCCAGCAGGTCAGGGGGCGGCTATGGCTACACCTTC.

The CDR3 reads CASPIIIPSETGELFF. CDR3 DNA sequence: TGTGCCAGCCCGATAATTATCCCGTCGGAAACCGGGGAGCTGTTTTTT. The V gene is TRBV5-8, the J gene TRBJ2-2; D unclear. Trimming cost V 7 bases and J 5 bases, with 21 bases left between them. The CDR3 is 16 amino acids. Germline CDR1 and CDR2: SGHTS and YDEGEE. Full variable domain (outside the CDR3, taken from reference TRBV5-8 and TRBJ2-2): EAGVTQSPTHLIKTRGQQATLRCSPISGHTSVYWYQQALGLGLQFLLWYDEGEERNRGNFPPRFSGRQFPNYSSELNVNALELEDSALYLCASPIIIPSETGELFFGEGSRLTVL.

This chain links TRBV5-5 with TRBJ1-6; tentative D call: TRBD1 (5 bases). CDR3 size: 16 residues. The germline CDR1 and CDR2 sequences are SGHKS and YYEKEE (reference sequence). V was clipped by 1 base and J by 9 bases, with 17 bases between them. CDR3 protein: CASSLLVQMQGSPLHF. The DNA of the CDR3 is TGTGCCAGCAGCTTGTTGGTGCAAATGCAGGGTTCACCCCTCCACTTT.

The chain recombines TRBV21-1 with TRBJ2-1; whether TRBD2, the table's D call, matches the DNA was not checked. TRBV21-1 counts as a pseudogene. The length of the CDR3 is 18 residues. In nucleotides, the CDR3 is TGTGCCAGCAGCAAAGTGGTTAGAAGCGGGGGGGAATACAATGAGCAGTTCTTC. This encodes CASSKVVRSGGEYNEQFF.

The rearrangement joins TRBV4-2 to TRBJ1-1, with D tentatively TRBD1 (6 bases). V was trimmed by 0 bases and J by 4 bases, leaving 9 bases between them. CDR1 is LGHNA, CDR2 YNFKEQ, per germline. This CDR3 comprises 14 residues. The CDR3 DNA sequence: TGTGCCAGCAGCCAAGAGCCAGGGGTCACTGAAGCTTTCTTT. It specifies CASSQEPGVTEAFF.